This TCR beta chain was captured by sequencing in a study of blood T cells in healthy people across ages. The CDR3 covers 13 residues. Trimming removed 5 bases from V and 8 bases from J, with 13 bases in between. Germline V lookup: CDR1 MNHEY, CDR2 SMNVEV (reference sequence). Sample-barcoded 5' priming and a J-beta primer mix drove a second PCR of 7 to 11 cycles. Each CDR3 protein is one row after TCRdb ran MiXCR on the 5' RACE reads. The sample yields over 1,500,000 distinct CDR3 sequences, around half seen once. Whole-study results and caveats: TCR beta diversity, measured per million T cells, fell in a roughly linear way with age. Researchers said unsorted PBMCs prevented a conclusive naive versus antigen-experienced comparison.

The authors drew around 11 milliliters of peripheral blood from each donor. Comment on this clonotype: Antigen specificity is unknown.

This clonotype was obtained from a woman aged 40 to 49 in good health. The specimen sequenced was blood. V usage is TRBV27 and J usage is TRBJ2-1; weak D call: TRBD2 (6 bases). In DNA form, the CDR3 reads TGTGCCAGCAGTCCCTCCTCGGGGGATGAGCAGTTCTTC. This gives the protein CASSPSSGDEQFF.